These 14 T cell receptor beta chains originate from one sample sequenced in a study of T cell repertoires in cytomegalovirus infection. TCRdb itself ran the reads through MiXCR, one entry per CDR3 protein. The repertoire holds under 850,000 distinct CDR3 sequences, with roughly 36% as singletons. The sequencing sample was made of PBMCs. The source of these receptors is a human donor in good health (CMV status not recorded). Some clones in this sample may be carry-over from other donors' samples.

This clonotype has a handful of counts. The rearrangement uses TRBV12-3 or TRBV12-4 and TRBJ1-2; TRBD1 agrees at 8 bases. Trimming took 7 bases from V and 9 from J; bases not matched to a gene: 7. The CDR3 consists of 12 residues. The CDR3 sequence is CASTGQGNSYTF. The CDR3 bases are TGTGCCAGCACCGGACAGGGTAATAGCTACACCTTC.

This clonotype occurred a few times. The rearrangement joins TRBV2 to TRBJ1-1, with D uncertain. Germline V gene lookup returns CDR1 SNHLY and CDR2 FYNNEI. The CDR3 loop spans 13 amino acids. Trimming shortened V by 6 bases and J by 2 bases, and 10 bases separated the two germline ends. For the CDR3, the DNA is TGTGCCAGCAGACTCGGGAATAACACTGAAGCTTTCTTT. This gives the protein CASRLGNNTEAFF.

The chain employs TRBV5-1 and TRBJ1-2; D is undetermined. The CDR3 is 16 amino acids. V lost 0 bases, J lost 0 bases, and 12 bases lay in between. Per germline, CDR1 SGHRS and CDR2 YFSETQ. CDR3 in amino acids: CASSLDPQIPNYGYTF. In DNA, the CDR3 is TGCGCCAGCAGCTTGGATCCACAGATACCTAACTATGGCTACACCTTC.

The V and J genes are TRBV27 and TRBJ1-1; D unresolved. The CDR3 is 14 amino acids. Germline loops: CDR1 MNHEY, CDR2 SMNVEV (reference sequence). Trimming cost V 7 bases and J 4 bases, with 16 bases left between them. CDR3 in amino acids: CASIGQSFRTEAFF. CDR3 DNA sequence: TGTGCCAGCATCGGGCAGAGTTTCCGCACTGAAGCTTTCTTT.

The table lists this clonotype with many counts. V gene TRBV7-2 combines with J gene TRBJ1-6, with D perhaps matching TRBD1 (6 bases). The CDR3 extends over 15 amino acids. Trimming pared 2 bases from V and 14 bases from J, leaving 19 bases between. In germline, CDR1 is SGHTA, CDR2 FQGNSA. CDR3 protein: CASSLMGGAVATLHF. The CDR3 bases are TGTGCCAGCAGCTTAATGGGGGGGGCCGTCGCGACCCTCCACTTT.

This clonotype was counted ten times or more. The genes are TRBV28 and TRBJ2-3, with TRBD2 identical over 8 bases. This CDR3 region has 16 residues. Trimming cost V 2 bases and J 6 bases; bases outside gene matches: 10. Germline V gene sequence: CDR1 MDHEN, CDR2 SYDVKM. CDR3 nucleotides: TGTGCCAGCAGTTTACGCTCTAGCGGGCGAAGGGATACGCAGTATTTT. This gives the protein CASSLRSSGRRDTQYF.

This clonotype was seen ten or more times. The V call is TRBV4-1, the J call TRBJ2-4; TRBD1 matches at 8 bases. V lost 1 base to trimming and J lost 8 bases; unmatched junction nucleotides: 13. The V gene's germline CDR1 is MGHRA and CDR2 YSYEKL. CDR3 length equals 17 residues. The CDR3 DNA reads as TGCGCCAGCAGCCAAGTCCCCGCGGCAGGGGGCTTGGACATTCAGTACTTC. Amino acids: CASSQVPAAGGLDIQYF.

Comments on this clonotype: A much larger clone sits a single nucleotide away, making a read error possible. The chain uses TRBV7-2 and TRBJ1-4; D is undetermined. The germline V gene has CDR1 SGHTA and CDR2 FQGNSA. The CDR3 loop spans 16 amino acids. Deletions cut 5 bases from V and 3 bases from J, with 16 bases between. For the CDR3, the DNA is TGTGCCAGCAGCGTAACCTGCAGAGATCCTAATGAAAAACTGTTTTTT. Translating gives CASSVTCRDPNEKLFF.

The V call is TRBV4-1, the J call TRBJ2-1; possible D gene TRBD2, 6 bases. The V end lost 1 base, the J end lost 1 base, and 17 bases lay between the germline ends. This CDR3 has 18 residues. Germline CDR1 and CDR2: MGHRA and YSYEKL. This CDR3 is CASSQAASVSLSYNEQFF. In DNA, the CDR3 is TGCGCCAGCAGCCAAGCAGCTAGCGTATCCCTATCCTACAATGAGCAGTTCTTC.

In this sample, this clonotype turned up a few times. CDR3 nucleotide sequence: TGTGCCAGCAGCTCCCCGGGTACCAAAAACATTCAGTACTTC. The encoded protein is CASSSPGTKNIQYF. This sequence joins TRBV12-3 or TRBV12-4 and TRBJ2-4; D call uncertain. This CDR3 region has 14 residues. V lost 6 bases, J lost 2 bases, and 11 bases lay in between.

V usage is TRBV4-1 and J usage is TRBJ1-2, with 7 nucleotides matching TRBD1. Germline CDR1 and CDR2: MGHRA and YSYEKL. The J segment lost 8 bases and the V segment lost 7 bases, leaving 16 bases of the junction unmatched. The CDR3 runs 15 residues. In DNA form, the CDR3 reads TGCGCCAGCACTCAGGGGGTGGGCAGCCTAAGGGGCTACACCTTC. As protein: CASTQGVGSLRGYTF.

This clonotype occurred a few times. The chain's CDR3 is CASIQGGAYSPLHF. The CDR3 coding sequence is TGTGCCAGCATACAGGGGGGGGCTTATTCACCCCTCCACTTT. This sequence joins TRBV25-1 and TRBJ1-6; 8 bases are shared with TRBD1. Germline V CDR1 and CDR2: MGHDK, SYGVNS. This CDR3 comprises 14 residues. The ends lost 7 bases at V and 8 bases at J; junction bases unmatched: 7.

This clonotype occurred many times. The DNA for the CDR3 is TGTGCCAGCAGTCAGGGGGTGTCAGCTTTCTTT. It translates to CASSQGVSAFF. This chain uses TRBV7-2 with TRBJ1-1, with TRBD1 matching 7 bases. The CDR3 is 11 amino acids. Unmatched junction bases numbered 5, after V lost 6 bases and J lost 10 bases. Germline lookup yields CDR1 SGHTA and CDR2 FQGNSA.

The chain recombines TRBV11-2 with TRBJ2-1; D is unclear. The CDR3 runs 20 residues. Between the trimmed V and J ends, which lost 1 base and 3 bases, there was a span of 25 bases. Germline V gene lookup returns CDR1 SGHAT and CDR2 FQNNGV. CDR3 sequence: CASSLGSSRLDPRFYNEQFF. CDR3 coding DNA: TGTGCCAGCAGCTTAGGGAGCAGTAGGTTGGACCCGCGGTTCTACAATGAGCAGTTCTTC. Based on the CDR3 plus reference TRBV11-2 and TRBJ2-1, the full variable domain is EAGVAQSPRYKIIEKRQSVAFWCNPISGHATLYWYQQILGQGPKLLIQFQNNGVVDDSQLPKDRFSAERLKGVDSTLKIQPAKLEDSAVYLCASSLGSSRLDPRFYNEQFFGPGTRLTVL.